The 22 T cell receptor beta chains given below trace back to one sample, sequenced in a study of cytomegalovirus exposure and HLA in healthy donors. The primer mix had 60 Vbeta and 13 Jbeta primers. Libraries were prepared by immunoSEQ multiplex PCR; TCRdb keeps only in-frame clonotypes and omits some of them. The data hold tens of thousands of clones, with approximately 63% observed a single time. Sequenced sample: PBMCs. Every receptor here comes from a young woman in good health and CMV-seronegative.

The CDR3 nucleotides are TGTGCCACCCGGGACAGGGATTCTAGTTATGGCTACACCTTC. As protein: CATRDRDSSYGYTF. The genes are TRBV10-3 and TRBJ1-2, with 9 bases aligning to TRBD1. Trimming at V came to 10 bases and at J to 5 bases, leaving 11 bases not matched to a gene. The CDR3 runs to 14 residues. The V gene's germline CDR1 is ENHRY and CDR2 SYGVKD.

This clone was counted a few times. The rearrangement uses TRBV6-1 and TRBJ1-4, with 8 bases identical to TRBD1. The CDR3 sequence is 15 residues long. The junction had 5 bases not matched to a gene; V was cut back by 3 bases and J by 5 bases. Looked up from germline, CDR1 is MNHNS and CDR2 is SASEGT. Written as DNA, the CDR3 is TGTGCCAGCAGTGATCAAGGACAGGGAAATGAAAAACTGTTTTTT. It yields the protein CASSDQGQGNEKLFF.

V usage is TRBV27 and J usage is TRBJ1-2, with TRBD1 matching over 8 bases. The ends lost 5 bases at V and 0 bases at J; junction bases unmatched: 5. The CDR3 spans 15 residues. Per germline, CDR1 MNHEY and CDR2 SMNVEV (reference sequence). CDR3 in DNA: TGTGCCAGCAGTCACGCGGACAGGGCTAACTATGGCTACACCTTC. The encoded protein is CASSHADRANYGYTF.

Comment on this clone: One junction end does not reproduce the germline sequence, and a read error may be involved. The chain couples TRBV9 to TRBJ1-2, with D maybe TRBD1 (5 bases). The CDR3 length is 17 residues. The germline V gene encodes CDR1 SGDLS and CDR2 YYNGEE. The CDR3 region has the DNA TGTGCCAGCAGCCCCCGGTGGGGGGTCTCGACTTCCTATGGCTACGCCTTC. It translates to CASSPRWGVSTSYGYAF.

This chain links TRBV2 with TRBJ2-3; 9 bases match TRBD2. The ends lost 1 base at V and 0 bases at J; junction bases unmatched: 5. This CDR3 is 17 amino acids long. Germline values: CDR1 SNHLY, CDR2 FYNNEI. This CDR3 reads CASSEGRGGLSTDTQYF. DNA of the CDR3: TGTGCCAGCAGTGAAGGGCGGGGGGGCCTTAGCACAGATACGCAGTATTTT. The full variable domain, completed using reference TRBV2 and TRBJ2-3, is EPEVTQTPSHQVTQMGQEVILRCVPISNHLYFYWYRQILGQKVEFLVSFYNNEISEKSEIFDDQFSVERPDGSNFTLKIRSTKLEDSAMYFCASSEGRGGLSTDTQYFGPGTRLTVL.

The chain uses TRBV10-1 and TRBJ2-3; no firm D call. The germline V gene has CDR1 WNHNN and CDR2 SYGVQD (reference sequence). The CDR3 covers 11 residues. Trimming stripped 3 bases from V and 6 bases from J, with 4 bases between. This CDR3 is CASSERDTQYF. CDR3 in DNA: TGCGCCAGCAGTGAACGGGATACGCAGTATTTT.

This rearrangement joins TRBV19 to TRBJ2-1; TRBD1 matches at 10 bases. With 4 bases clipped from V and 7 bases from J, the junction kept 10 bases outside the gene matches. Germline CDR1 LNHDA, CDR2 SQIVND (reference sequence). CDR3 length: 16 residues. This chain's CDR3 is CASSTHVLGQGNEQFF. CDR3 nucleotide sequence: TGTGCCAGTAGTACTCACGTTCTGGGACAGGGGAATGAGCAGTTCTTC.

The J gene is TRBJ1-5, the V gene TRBV19, with D unclear. Trimming removed 3 bases at V and 5 bases at J, with 17 bases between. Germline values: CDR1 LNHDA, CDR2 SQIVND (reference sequence). The CDR3 has 16 residues. The CDR3 protein is CASSIGGSRIDQPQHF. In DNA form, the CDR3 reads TGTGCCAGTAGTATCGGAGGTTCCAGGATAGATCAGCCCCAGCATTTT.

The count of this clone is one. The chain has TRBV27 and TRBJ2-5; perhaps TRBD1 as D (6 bases). Germline V gene sequence: CDR1 MNHEY, CDR2 SMNVEV (reference sequence). The CDR3 is 15 residues long. The V end lost 2 bases, the J end lost 3 bases, and 13 bases lay between the germline ends. The CDR3: CASSLHPTGKETQYF. CDR3 sequence (DNA): TGTGCCAGCAGTTTACATCCTACAGGGAAAGAGACCCAGTACTTC.

The CDR3 protein is CASSPRELSYGYTF. DNA for the CDR3: TGTGCCAGCAGCCCGCGTGAGCTAAGCTATGGCTACACCTTC. The chain carries TRBV7-2 and TRBJ1-2; D is undetermined. V was pared by 5 bases and J by 4 bases, with 14 bases between. The CDR3 sequence is 14 residues long. Germline V gene data show CDR1 as SGHTA and CDR2 as FQGNSA.

V is TRBV5-1 and J is TRBJ2-5; the match to TRBD2 covers 10 bases. The CDR3 has 16 residues. V trimming: 3 bases; J trimming: 4 bases; junction bases outside the gene matches: 9. Germline values: CDR1 SGHRS, CDR2 YFSETQ. The CDR3 region is CASSSRTSGAGETQYF. CDR3 DNA: TGCGCCAGCAGCTCACGGACTAGCGGAGCGGGAGAGACCCAGTACTTC.

CDR3 in DNA: TGTGCCAGCAGCTCAGGGCGTGGTACTGAAGCTTTCTTT. It is translated as CASSSGRGTEAFF. The chain uses TRBV7-6 and TRBJ1-1, with TRBD1 as a possible D gene (5 bases). Trimming removed 4 bases from V and 5 bases from J, with 11 bases in between. This CDR3 has 13 amino acids. From germline, CDR1 is SGHVS and CDR2 FNYEAQ.

V and J are TRBV6-1 and TRBJ1-4; 7 bases line up with TRBD1. Germline V gene sequence: CDR1 MNHNS, CDR2 SASEGT. V dropped 2 bases and J dropped 4; count of bases not matched to a gene: 4. This CDR3 region has 15 residues. The CDR3 nucleotides read TGTGCCAGCAGTGAAAGGGGGCGCGGTAATGAAAAACTGTTTTTT. It specifies CASSERGRGNEKLFF.

This sequence joins TRBV5-1 and TRBJ2-3, with a possible D match to TRBD2 (5 bases). V dropped 0 bases and J dropped 2 bases, with 7 bases sitting between them. The CDR3 has 14 amino acids. Germline loops: CDR1 SGHRS, CDR2 YFSETQ. CDR3 sequence: CASSLVGVTDTQYF. The CDR3 nucleotides read TGCGCCAGCAGCTTGGTCGGGGTCACAGATACGCAGTATTTT.

V is TRBV11-2 and J is TRBJ2-7, with D unclear. The V and J ends lost 4 bases and 2 bases respectively, with 9 bases between them. The CDR3 has 13 residues. CDR1 SGHAT and CDR2 FQNNGV come from the germline V gene. The CDR3 here is CASSSLETYEQYF. In DNA, the CDR3 is TGTGCCAGCAGCTCCCTCGAGACCTACGAGCAGTACTTC.

The V gene is TRBV29-1, the J gene TRBJ2-5, with 9 nucleotides matching TRBD1. The end of the DNA aligns better with TRBJ2-7, so the J call may be wrong. Germline V CDR1 and CDR2: SQVTM, ANQGSEA. The CDR3 sequence is 12 residues long. Here the CDR3 reads CSVGGQGYEQYF. The CDR3 nucleotides read TGCAGCGTTGGGGGACAGGGCTACGAGCAGTACTTC.

The chain is built from TRBV6-5 and TRBJ2-5, with D tentatively TRBD2 (6 bases). Trimming pared 0 bases from V and 5 bases from J, leaving 13 bases between. This CDR3 has 15 residues. Looked up from germline, CDR1 is MNHEY and CDR2 is SVGAGI. This CDR3 is CASSYSGGLSETQYF. The CDR3 bases are TGTGCCAGCAGTTACTCGGGAGGATTATCGGAGACCCAGTACTTC.

The gene calls are TRBV18 and TRBJ1-5; 7 nucleotides match TRBD1. This CDR3 is 15 amino acids long. Germline CDR1 reads KGHSH; CDR2 reads LQKENI. The J segment lost 3 bases and the V segment lost 1 base, leaving 3 bases of the junction unmatched. The CDR3 is CASSPQGANNQPQHF. The CDR3 coding sequence is TGTGCCAGCTCACCACAGGGGGCTAACAATCAGCCCCAGCATTTT.

This clone was counted between two and nine times. This chain connects TRBV19 to TRBJ2-3, with 9 bases that match TRBD2. J gave up 0 bases and V 5 bases, and 3 bases lay outside the gene matches. CDR1 LNHDA and CDR2 SQIVND come from the germline V gene (reference sequence). The CDR3 sequence is 15 residues long. CDR3 sequence: CASSPLAGSTDTQYF. DNA of the CDR3: TGTGCCAGTAGTCCACTAGCGGGCAGCACAGATACGCAGTATTTT.

The chain is built from TRBV18 and TRBJ1-2; 7 bases are shared with TRBD1. The CDR3 is 13 amino acids. Germline V gene lookup returns CDR1 KGHSH and CDR2 LQKENI. The J segment lost 7 bases and the V segment lost 4 bases, leaving 6 bases of the junction unmatched. This CDR3 is CASSLDRAGGYTF. The CDR3 region has the DNA TGTGCCAGCTCACTCGACAGGGCCGGTGGCTACACCTTC.

The rearrangement joins TRBV13 to TRBJ2-7; 7 bases are shared with TRBD2. J gave up 6 bases and V 5 bases, and 13 bases lay outside the gene matches. This CDR3 is 15 amino acids long. Germline CDR1 reads PRHDT; CDR2 reads FYEKMQ (reference sequence). Here the CDR3 DNA reads TGTGCCAGCAGCCACCGACTAGCTGGGAGTGGCGAGCAGTACTTC. Translating it yields CASSHRLAGSGEQYF.

The CDR3 protein is CASSLGLAGPIAKNIQYF. The CDR3 coding sequence is TGCGCCAGCAGCTTGGGACTAGCGGGTCCGATAGCCAAAAACATTCAGTACTTC. This chain joins TRBV5-1 and TRBJ2-4; TRBD2 matches 10 bases. CDR1 is SGHRS, CDR2 YFSETQ, per germline. V was pared by 0 bases and J by 0 bases, with 6 bases of the junction left unmatched. This CDR3 region has 18 residues.